Below are 23 T cell receptor beta chains sequenced from a single sample in a study of T cell responses to AZD1222 COVID-19 vaccine. Using immunoSEQ multiplex PCR, the repertoire was profiled, and TCRdb retains in-frame clones only, with some absent. Among 150,000 or so clones, approximately 91% were seen once, and the ten largest hold under 2%. This specimen was peripheral blood, taken on day 0 of AZD1222 vaccination. Receptors were obtained from an adult in good health.

Comment on this clone: This CDR3 is also generated by other DNA sequences in the sample. The chain combines TRBV12-5 with TRBJ1-1; 8 bases are shared with TRBD1. Germline V gene data show CDR1 as LGHNT and CDR2 as FRNRAP. V shed 5 bases, J shed 5 bases, and the junction held 4 bases outside the gene matches. CDR3 length equals 13 residues. The CDR3 sequence is CASGLTGGTEAFF. CDR3 sequence (DNA): TGTGCTAGTGGTCTTACAGGGGGGACTGAAGCTTTCTTT.

The gene calls are TRBV29-1 and TRBJ2-1; TRBD2 matches at 8 bases. Germline loops: CDR1 SQVTM, CDR2 ANQGSEA. Trimming removed 4 bases from V and 10 bases from J; junction bases left unmatched: 3. This CDR3 region has 11 residues. The CDR3 is CSVVLAGEQFF. CDR3 DNA: TGCAGCGTTGTGCTAGCGGGCGAGCAGTTCTTC.

The chain uses TRBV19 and TRBJ1-4, with a possible D match to TRBD1 (6 bases). Germline values: CDR1 LNHDA, CDR2 SQIVND (reference sequence). V gave up 10 bases and J gave up 4 bases, with 13 bases separating them. This CDR3 has 13 residues. The CDR3 reads CATRTDRNEKLFF. CDR3 DNA sequence: TGTGCCACCAGGACAGATCGTAATGAAAAACTGTTTTTT.

This rearrangement joins TRBV19 to TRBJ2-3; D perhaps matches TRBD1 (6 bases). This CDR3 spans 15 amino acids. CDR1 is LNHDA, CDR2 SQIVND, per germline (reference sequence). The V end was cut by 3 bases, the J end by 2 bases, with 12 bases between. The CDR3 bases are TGTGCCAGTAGTATGTTGGGGGCGATCACAGATACGCAGTATTTT. It encodes CASSMLGAITDTQYF. The full variable domain, its missing parts supplied by reference TRBV19 and TRBJ2-3, is DGGITQSPKYLFRKEGQNVTLSCEQNLNHDAMYWYRQDPGQGLRLIYYSQIVNDFQKGDIAEGYSVSREKKESFPLTVTSAQKNPTAFYLCASSMLGAITDTQYFGPGTRLTVL.

A remark on this clone: The same CDR3 is also encoded by other DNA sequences in this sample. The V and J genes are TRBV2 and TRBJ1-5; 11 positions match TRBD1. CDR3 length equals 15 residues. The J segment lost 1 base and the V segment lost 5 bases, leaving 1 base of the junction unmatched. Germline CDR1 reads SNHLY; CDR2 reads FYNNEI. The CDR3 DNA sequence: TGTGCCAGCAGTCGGGACAGGGGGAGCAATCAGCCCCAGCATTTT. Translation gives CASSRDRGSNQPQHF.

V gene TRBV28 combines with J gene TRBJ1-5, with a weak D call TRBD1 (5 bases). CDR3 length: 15 amino acids. CDR1 and CDR2 from the germline V gene are MDHEN and SYDVKM. V was clipped by 7 bases and J by 1 base, with 14 bases between them. In DNA form, the CDR3 reads TGTGCCAGCAAATCTCAGGGTAGGAGCAATCAGCCCCAGCATTTT. Amino acids: CASKSQGRSNQPQHF.

About this clone: One end of the junction fails to match germline, which may point to a read error. This chain uses TRBV28 with TRBJ2-1, with D possibly matching TRBD2 (6 bases). Looked up from germline, CDR1 is MDHEN and CDR2 is SYDVKM. CDR3 size: 15 residues. The CDR3 DNA follows: TGTGCCGGCAGTTTAGTTAGCGGCTTGTACAATGAGCAGTTCTTC. Translated, it gives CAGSLVSGLYNEQFF. Drawing the rest from reference TRBV28 and TRBJ2-1, the complete variable domain is DVKVTQSSRYLVKRTGEKVFLECVQDMDHENMFWYRQDPGLGLRLIYFSYDVKMKEKGDIPEGYSVSREKKERFSLILESASTNQTSMYLCAGSLVSGLYNEQFFGPGTRLTVL.

V and J are TRBV9 and TRBJ2-7; maybe TRBD1 (6 bases). The CDR3 length is 15 residues. Germline V gene lookup returns CDR1 SGDLS and CDR2 YYNGEE. V was pared by 0 bases and J by 1 base, with 11 bases between. The CDR3 coding sequence is TGTGCCAGCAGCGTAGCCGCTCAGGGGTCCTACGAGCAGTACTTC. This translates into CASSVAAQGSYEQYF.

This chain links TRBV7-3 with TRBJ2-1; 7 bases match TRBD1. The CDR3 extends over 14 amino acids. After removal of 4 bases from V and 7 bases from J, the junction contained 7 bases not matched to a gene. Germline V gene data show CDR1 as SGHTA and CDR2 as FQGTGA. Written as DNA, the CDR3 is TGTGCCAGCAGCTCCGGGACAGTGGGAAATGAGCAGTTCTTC. This codes for CASSSGTVGNEQFF.

This chain links TRBV6-2 or TRBV6-3 with TRBJ1-2, with no clear D. This CDR3 has 13 amino acids. CDR1 and CDR2 from the germline V gene are MNHEY and SVGEGT. V lost 2 bases and J 6 bases, leaving 10 bases between the germline ends. CDR3 sequence (DNA): TGTGCCAGCAGTTACGAAGGAGGGAATGGCTACACCTTC. This sequence encodes CASSYEGGNGYTF.

This rearrangement joins TRBV5-6 to TRBJ1-1, with D perhaps TRBD1 (5 bases). V was pared by 5 bases and J by 4 bases, with 18 bases between. CDR3 length: 15 residues. CDR1 and CDR2 (germline): SGHDT, YYEEEE. CDR3 nucleotides: TGTGCCAGCAGTTCTTTAGATCAGGGAGGCACTGAAGCTTTCTTT. It translates to CASSSLDQGGTEAFF.

The J gene is TRBJ1-2, the V gene TRBV27; TRBD1 might be the D (6 bases). From germline, CDR1 is MNHEY and CDR2 SMNVEV (reference sequence). Trimming removed 5 bases at V and 0 bases at J, with 16 bases between. The CDR3 loop spans 16 amino acids. Here the CDR3 DNA reads TGTGCCAGCAGTGTAGACGGACAGACAGCTAACTATGGCTACACCTTC. Translated: CASSVDGQTANYGYTF.

The chain is built from TRBV15 and TRBJ2-3; 10 bases are shared with TRBD2. The trim removed 5 bases at V and 1 base at J, leaving 6 bases unmatched. This CDR3 spans 16 amino acids. Germline values: CDR1 LNHNV, CDR2 YYDKDF (reference sequence). DNA of the CDR3: TGTGCCACCAGCGGAGGACTAGCGGTTGGCACAGATACGCAGTATTTT. It translates to CATSGGLAVGTDTQYF. The variable domain in full, with the rest retrieved from reference TRBV15 and TRBJ2-3, is DAMVIQNPRYQVTQFGKPVTLSCSQTLNHNVMYWYQQKSSQAPKLLFHYYDKDFNNEADTPDNFQSRRPNTSFCFLDIRSPGLGDTAMYLCATSGGLAVGTDTQYFGPGTRLTVL.

This clone was seen more than once but under ten times. The chain combines TRBV29-1 with TRBJ2-1; D possibly corresponds to TRBD1 (5 bases). Trimming pared 6 bases from V and 10 bases from J, leaving 22 bases between. Germline values: CDR1 SQVTM, CDR2 ANQGSEA. The CDR3 contains 14 residues. In DNA form, the CDR3 reads TGCAGCGTCGTCGCCGGACAAGGTCTTAGGGAGCAGTTCTTC. Protein: CSVVAGQGLREQFF.

The V gene is TRBV6-2 or TRBV6-3, the J gene TRBJ2-1, with D unclear. CDR3 size: 13 residues. Germline V gene sequence: CDR1 MNHEY, CDR2 SVGEGT. V was cut by 4 bases and J by 5 bases, with 9 bases left in between. In nucleotides, the CDR3 is TGTGCCAGCAGTTTGAGGCTTAACAATGAGCAGTTCTTC. Translated, it gives CASSLRLNNEQFF.

This clone occurred a few times. The rearrangement links TRBV27 to TRBJ2-1, with 11 bases aligning to TRBD1. V lost 5 bases to trimming and J lost 6 bases; unmatched junction nucleotides: 3. The CDR3 runs to 14 residues. Germline CDR1 is MNHEY and CDR2 is SMNVEV (reference sequence). For the CDR3, the DNA is TGTGCCAGCAGTCCCGGGACAGGGGGCAATGAGCAGTTCTTC. It is translated as CASSPGTGGNEQFF.

The chain has TRBV28 and TRBJ2-2, with 8 bases lining up with TRBD1. This CDR3 contains 15 residues. V lost 7 bases and J lost 5; bases outside the gene matches: 9. The germline gives CDR1 MDHEN, CDR2 SYDVKM. For the CDR3, the DNA is TGTGCCAGCATTGGAGGTGGACAGGGAACCGGGGAGCTGTTTTTT. It translates to CASIGGGQGTGELFF. Full variable domain (missing parts from reference TRBV28 and TRBJ2-2): DVKVTQSSRYLVKRTGEKVFLECVQDMDHENMFWYRQDPGLGLRLIYFSYDVKMKEKGDIPEGYSVSREKKERFSLILESASTNQTSMYLCASIGGGQGTGELFFGEGSRLTVL.

The J gene is TRBJ1-2, the V gene TRBV20-1; D is uncertain. The V gene lost 3 bases and the J gene lost 7 bases, with 9 bases spanning the gap. Germline V gene lookup returns CDR1 DFQATT and CDR2 SNEGSKA (reference sequence). This CDR3 is built from 11 residues. The CDR3 region is CSARSGIGYTF. The CDR3 nucleotides are TGCAGTGCTAGGTCGGGGATTGGCTACACCTTC.

This chain uses TRBV4-2 with TRBJ2-6, with TRBD1 matching over 9 bases. Germline V lookup: CDR1 LGHNA, CDR2 YNFKEQ. The trim removed 1 base at V and 2 bases at J, leaving 0 bases unmatched. This CDR3 comprises 16 residues. The DNA of the CDR3 is TGTGCCAGCAGCCAAGGGGACAGGGCTGGGGCCAACGTCCTGACTTTC. Amino acids: CASSQGDRAGANVLTF.

This sequence joins TRBV27 and TRBJ1-1, with D hard to call. Germline loops: CDR1 MNHEY, CDR2 SMNVEV (reference sequence). There are 13 residues in the CDR3. V was clipped by 11 bases and J by 1 base, with 14 bases between them. CDR3 DNA: TGTGCCGGAAGGACGGCGGGGAACACTGAAGCTTTCTTT. Its protein is CAGRTAGNTEAFF.

The chain employs TRBV18 and TRBJ1-1, with a weak D call TRBD1 (5 bases). With 3 bases removed from V and 3 bases from J, the gap between germline ends came to 20 bases. This CDR3 is 17 amino acids long. Germline assignment: CDR1 KGHSH and CDR2 LQKENI. The CDR3 bases are TGTGCCAGCTCACCGCCGACTGGGGCTAGGGCGGACACTGAAGCTTTCTTT. This translates into CASSPPTGARADTEAFF.

This clone showed up just once. For the CDR3, the DNA is TGTGCCAGCAGCCAAGCCCCAGGGACAGATACGCAGTATTTT. Its translation: CASSQAPGTDTQYF. The chain combines TRBV4-2 with TRBJ2-3, with D tentatively TRBD1 (5 bases). The CDR3 extends over 14 amino acids. The germline V and J ends were trimmed by 1 base and 3 bases, with 8 bases remaining between them. CDR1 is LGHNA and CDR2 is YNFKEQ in the germline V gene.

V gene TRBV11-2 combines with J gene TRBJ2-3, with 8 bases aligning to TRBD2. Trimming at V came to 2 bases and at J to 0 bases, leaving 10 bases not matched to a gene. This CDR3 region has 18 residues. Per the germline V gene, CDR1 is SGHAT and CDR2 is FQNNGV. The CDR3 loop reads CASSLRLTGGVSTDTQYF. DNA of the CDR3: TGTGCCAGCAGCTTAAGACTTACGGGGGGGGTTAGCACAGATACGCAGTATTTT.